What follows describes a single TCR beta chain. The antigen is undetermined. This sample is part of a study of OX40 agonist ivuxolimab in advanced cancers. Overall study: The patients received agonistic anti-OX40 (CD134) antibody ivuxolimab.

Study-wide points: Expanded clones were, on average, more numerous among CD8+ T cells than CD4+. Antigen specificity remained undetermined for the expanded peripheral T cells.

Germline V gene data show CDR1 as SGDLS and CDR2 as YYNGEE. V dropped 6 bases and J dropped 3 bases, with 18 bases sitting between them. This CDR3 has 15 residues. Assay: immunoSEQ multiplex PCR; the TCRdb copy retains only in-frame clones and omits some. The sample comprises over 150,000 clones, approximately 94% of which are singletons, and around 0.28% rests with the top ten. Blood draws occurred at baseline, cycle 4 day 1, and cycle 7 day 1. The origin of this receptor is an adult with an advanced solid tumor such as melanoma, head and neck, liver or kidney cancer. The input for sequencing was CD4+ or CD8+ T cells sorted from blood, taken in a trial of the OX40 agonist ivuxolimab. The chain uses TRBV9 and TRBJ1-2, with TRBD1 as a possible D gene (6 bases). The chain's CDR3 is CASNPGSQGYYGYTF. CDR3 in DNA: TGTGCCAGCAACCCAGGGTCCCAGGGGTACTATGGCTACACCTTC.